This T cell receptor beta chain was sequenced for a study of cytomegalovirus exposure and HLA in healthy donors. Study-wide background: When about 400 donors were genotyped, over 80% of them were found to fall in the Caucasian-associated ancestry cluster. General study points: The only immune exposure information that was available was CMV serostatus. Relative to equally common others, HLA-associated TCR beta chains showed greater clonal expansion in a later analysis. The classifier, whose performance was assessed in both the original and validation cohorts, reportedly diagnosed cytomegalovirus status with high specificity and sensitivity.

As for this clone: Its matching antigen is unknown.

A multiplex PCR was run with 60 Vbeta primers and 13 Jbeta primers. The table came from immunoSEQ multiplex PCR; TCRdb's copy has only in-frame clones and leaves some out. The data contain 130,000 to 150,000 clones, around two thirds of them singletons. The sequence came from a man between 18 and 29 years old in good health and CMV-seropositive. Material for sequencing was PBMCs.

CDR3 in amino acids: CASSPGQGEDTQYF. CDR3 nucleotide sequence: TGTGCCAGCAGCCCGGGACAGGGGGAAGATACGCAGTATTTT. The chain employs TRBV7-9 and TRBJ2-3, with 11 bases aligning to TRBD1. CDR3 length equals 14 residues. With V trimmed by 5 bases and J by 5 bases, 3 bases remained unmatched. Per germline, CDR1 SEHNR and CDR2 FQNEAQ (reference sequence).